Below are 4 T cell receptor beta chains sequenced from a single sample in a study of blood T cell repertoires in COVID-19. Sequencing was performed with immunoSEQ multiplex PCR; in TCRdb, only in-frame clones are kept and a portion is missing. In the table there are 150,000 to 200,000 clones, more than 75% of which are singletons. The sequencing input was peripheral blood. These receptor sequences come from a woman at least 80 years old with COVID-19, enrolled during active disease.

The genes are TRBV5-6 and TRBJ2-7; TRBD2 aligns across 9 bases. Trimming took 4 bases from V and 1 from J; bases not matched to a gene: 9. CDR1 and CDR2 (germline): SGHDT, YYEEEE. The CDR3 extends over 16 amino acids. CDR3 in amino acids: CASSPGIAGASYEQYF. CDR3 sequence (DNA): TGTGCCAGCAGCCCGGGGATAGCGGGGGCTTCCTACGAGCAGTACTTC. The full variable domain, in which reference TRBV5-6 and TRBJ2-7 provide the parts outside the CDR3, is DAGVTQSPTHLIKTRGQQVTLRCSPKSGHDTVSWYQQALGQGPQFIFQYYEEEERQRGNFPDRFSGHQFPNYSSELNVNALLLGDSALYLCASSPGIAGASYEQYFGPGTRLTVT.

The CDR3 loop reads CASSLASASGQETQYF. CDR3 DNA: TGTGCCAGCAGCTTAGCGTCGGCTAGCGGCCAAGAGACCCAGTACTTC. This chain connects TRBV7-2 to TRBJ2-5; 7 nucleotides match TRBD2. CDR1 is SGHTA and CDR2 is FQGNSA in the germline V gene. V lost 0 bases to trimming and J lost 1 base; unmatched junction nucleotides: 5. The CDR3 covers 16 residues.

J is TRBJ1-2 and V is TRBV6-2 or TRBV6-3, with D possibly being TRBD1 (6 bases). The V gene lost 5 bases and the J gene lost 8 bases, with 18 bases spanning the gap. This CDR3 has 14 amino acids. Per the germline V gene, CDR1 is MNHEY and CDR2 is SVGEGT. The CDR3 loop is CASSPTKGVQGYTF. For the CDR3, the DNA is TGTGCCAGCAGTCCAACCAAGGGGGTGCAGGGCTACACCTTC.

The sample holds one count of this clone. The chain links TRBV28 to TRBJ2-7; D is perhaps TRBD1 (6 bases). Looked up from germline, CDR1 is MDHEN and CDR2 is SYDVKM. The CDR3 covers 14 residues. The CDR3 loop reads CGGNRTGTWCEQYF. The CDR3 nucleotides read TGTGGAGGTAATAGGACGGGGACATGGTGCGAGCAGTACTTC.